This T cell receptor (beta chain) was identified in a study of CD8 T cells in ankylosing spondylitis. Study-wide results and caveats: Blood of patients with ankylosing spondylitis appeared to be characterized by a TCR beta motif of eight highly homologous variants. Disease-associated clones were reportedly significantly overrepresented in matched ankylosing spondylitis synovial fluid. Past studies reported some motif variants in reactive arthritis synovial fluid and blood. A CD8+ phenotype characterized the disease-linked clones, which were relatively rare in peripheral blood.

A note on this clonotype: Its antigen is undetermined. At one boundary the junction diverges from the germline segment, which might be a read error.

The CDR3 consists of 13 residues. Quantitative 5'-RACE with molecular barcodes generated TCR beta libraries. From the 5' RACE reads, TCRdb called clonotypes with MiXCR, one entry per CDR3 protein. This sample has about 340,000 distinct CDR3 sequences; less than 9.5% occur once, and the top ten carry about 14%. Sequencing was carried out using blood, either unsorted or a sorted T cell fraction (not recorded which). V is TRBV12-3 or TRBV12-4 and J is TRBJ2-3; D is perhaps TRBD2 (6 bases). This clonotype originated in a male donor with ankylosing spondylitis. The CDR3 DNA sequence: TGTGCCTGCAGTTTCGTAGCGGCAGATACGCAGTATTTT. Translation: CACSFVAADTQYF.